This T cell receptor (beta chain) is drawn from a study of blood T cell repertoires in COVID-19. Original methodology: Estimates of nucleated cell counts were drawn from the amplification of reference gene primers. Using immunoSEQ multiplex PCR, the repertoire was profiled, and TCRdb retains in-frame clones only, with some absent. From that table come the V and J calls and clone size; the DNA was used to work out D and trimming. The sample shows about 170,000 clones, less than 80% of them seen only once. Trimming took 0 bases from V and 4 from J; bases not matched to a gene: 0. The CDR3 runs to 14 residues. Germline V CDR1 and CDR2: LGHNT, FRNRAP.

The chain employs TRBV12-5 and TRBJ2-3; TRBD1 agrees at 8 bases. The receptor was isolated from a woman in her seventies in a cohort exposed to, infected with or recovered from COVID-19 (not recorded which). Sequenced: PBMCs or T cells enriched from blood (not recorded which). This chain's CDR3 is CASGLVQGADTQYF. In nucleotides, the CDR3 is TGTGCTAGTGGTTTGGTACAGGGGGCAGATACGCAGTATTTT.